The next 32 T cell receptor beta chains were all read from a single sample in a study of T cells in Graves' hyperthyroidism and ophthalmopathy. Amplification of TCR beta CDR3 regions used RNA as the template. First-round RT-PCR targeting the TCR CDR3 was performed with the HTBI primer set. MiXCR was run by TCRdb on the multiplex PCR reads, yielding one entry per CDR3 protein. The data show approximately 370,000 distinct CDR3 sequences, 17% seen once. Sequenced sample: blood. These receptor sequences come from a woman younger than 45 with Graves' hyperthyroidism that later progressed to Graves' ophthalmopathy.

The chain carries TRBV6-1 and TRBJ2-3; a possible D gene is TRBD1 (5 bases). The CDR3 runs 13 residues. Germline-derived CDR1 and CDR2 are MNHNS and SASEGT. The V and J ends lost 7 bases and 2 bases respectively, with 10 bases between them. The CDR3 sequence: CASMTAHTDTQYF. The DNA of the CDR3 is TGTGCCAGCATGACAGCACACACAGATACGCAGTATTTT.

This clonotype was counted between two and nine times. The chain is built from TRBV4-1 and TRBJ2-3, with D possibly being TRBD2 (6 bases). Germline CDR1 reads MGHRA; CDR2 reads YSYEKL. V was shortened by 0 bases and J by 5 bases, with 12 bases between the two germline ends. The CDR3 totals 15 residues. This CDR3 reads CASSQEGLAQDTQYF. In DNA, the CDR3 is TGCGCCAGCAGCCAAGAAGGGCTAGCGCAAGATACGCAGTATTTT.

This clonotype was counted at least ten times. The chain employs TRBV7-9 and TRBJ2-7; 11 bases match TRBD2. CDR1 and CDR2 (germline): SEHNR, FQNEAQ (reference sequence). J gave up 5 bases and V 4 bases, and 7 bases lay outside the gene matches. The CDR3 is 15 amino acids. CDR3 sequence: CASSSLAGGPDEQYF. The CDR3 nucleotides are TGTGCCAGCAGCTCCTTAGCGGGAGGGCCCGACGAGCAGTACTTC. Variable domain in full (rest from reference TRBV7-9 and TRBJ2-7): DTGVSQNPRHKITKRGQNVTFRCDPISEHNRLYWYRQTLGQGPEFLTYFQNEAQLEKSRLLSDRFSAERPKGSFSTLEIQRTEQGDSAMYLCASSSLAGGPDEQYFGPGTRLTVT.

This clonotype was seen a handful of times. The V gene is TRBV28, the J gene TRBJ1-5; D is ambiguous. Germline V gene sequence: CDR1 MDHEN, CDR2 SYDVKM. The V end lost 4 bases, the J end lost 6 bases, and 13 bases lay between the germline ends. The CDR3 has 14 residues. Here the CDR3 DNA reads TGTGCCAGCAGTTCCCTACCCGGCGCTCAGCCCCAGCATTTT. Its protein product is CASSSLPGAQPQHF.

This clonotype has ten or more counts. This sequence joins TRBV7-7 and TRBJ2-1; TRBD1 matches 8 bases. The germline CDR1 and CDR2 sequences are SSHAT and FNYEAQ (reference sequence). The V gene end was trimmed by 2 bases and the J gene end by 7 bases; junction bases not matched to a gene: 4. The CDR3 totals 14 residues. Here the CDR3 DNA reads TGTGCCAGCAGCTTAACTCAGGGGGCTAATGAGCAGTTCTTC. Its protein is CASSLTQGANEQFF.

This clonotype was detected once. DNA for the CDR3: TGTGCCATCAGTCAGGCAGACACGAATACGCAGTATTTT. Translating it yields CAISQADTNTQYF. The V gene is TRBV10-3, the J gene TRBJ2-3; D is ambiguous. Trimming took 5 bases from V and 7 from J, leaving 13 bases between them. The CDR3 runs 13 residues. Germline loops: CDR1 ENHRY, CDR2 SYGVKD.

This clonotype was detected a few times. J is TRBJ2-3 and V is TRBV27; D is uncertain. CDR1 MNHEY and CDR2 SMNVEV come from the germline V gene (reference sequence). There are 12 residues in the CDR3. The germline V and J ends were trimmed by 4 bases and 4 bases, with 6 bases remaining between them. This CDR3 reads CASSSNSDTQYF. Written as DNA, the CDR3 is TGTGCCAGCAGTTCCAACTCAGATACGCAGTATTTT.

This clonotype was detected only a few times. V gene TRBV5-4 combines with J gene TRBJ2-5; the D gene could be TRBD1 or TRBD2 (5 bases each). V was clipped by 3 bases and J by 5 bases, with 20 bases between them. The germline CDR1 and CDR2 sequences are SGHNT and YYREEE (reference sequence). The CDR3 spans 16 residues. Written as DNA, the CDR3 is TGTGCCAGCAGCTCGGGGATCTGGGGGATTGGGGAGACCCAGTACTTC. Amino acid sequence: CASSSGIWGIGETQYF.

This clonotype was found a few times. This chain joins TRBV5-1 and TRBJ2-1, with 11 bases identical to TRBD1. The CDR3 is made up of 15 amino acids. The V gene's germline CDR1 is SGHRS and CDR2 YFSETQ. The junction had 4 bases not matched to a gene; V was cut back by 0 bases and J by 8 bases. DNA for the CDR3: TGCGCCAGCAGCTTGGTCCCGGGACAGGGGGATGAGCAGTTCTTC. This gives the protein CASSLVPGQGDEQFF.

This clonotype was picked up many times. The chain is built from TRBV7-9 and TRBJ2-1; 12 bases align to TRBD2. J gave up 4 bases and V 1 base, and 5 bases lay outside the gene matches. CDR1 and CDR2 from the germline V gene are SEHNR and FQNEAQ (reference sequence). CDR3 size: 17 residues. The CDR3 region has the DNA TGTGCCAGCAGCTTAGTGACTAGCGGGAGTCCTTACAATGAGCAGTTCTTC. Translation gives CASSLVTSGSPYNEQFF.

This clonotype has just a few counts. The rearrangement uses TRBV6-4 and TRBJ2-3, with TRBD1 identical over 11 bases. Germline lookup yields CDR1 MRHNA and CDR2 SNTAGT. The trim removed 0 bases at V and 4 bases at J, leaving 3 bases unmatched. The CDR3 consists of 16 residues. The CDR3 sequence: CASSDSTGQGADTQYF. CDR3 coding DNA: TGTGCCAGCAGTGACTCGACGGGACAGGGGGCAGATACGCAGTATTTT.

This clonotype was observed a few times. The V gene is TRBV15, the J gene TRBJ2-5; D call uncertain. V was trimmed by 2 bases and J by 4 bases, leaving 20 bases between them. This CDR3 has 17 residues. Per germline, CDR1 LNHNV and CDR2 YYDKDF (reference sequence). The CDR3 loop is CATSRPGSLIQAETQYF. The CDR3 DNA follows: TGTGCCACCAGCAGACCAGGTTCCCTCATCCAGGCAGAGACCCAGTACTTC. Combining the CDR3 with reference TRBV15 and TRBJ2-5 gives the whole variable domain DAMVIQNPRYQVTQFGKPVTLSCSQTLNHNVMYWYQQKSSQAPKLLFHYYDKDFNNEADTPDNFQSRRPNTSFCFLDIRSPGLGDTAMYLCATSRPGSLIQAETQYFGPGTRLLVL.

This clonotype has ten or more counts. The V and J genes are TRBV27 and TRBJ1-4, with 7 bases aligning to TRBD1. CDR1 is MNHEY, CDR2 SMNVEV, per germline (reference sequence). The CDR3 length is 15 residues. The ends lost 5 bases at V and 5 bases at J; junction bases unmatched: 8. The CDR3 is CASSKNRGGNEKLFF. CDR3 nucleotides: TGTGCCAGCAGTAAGAACAGGGGCGGGAATGAAAAACTGTTTTTT.

This clonotype was observed many times. The rearrangement uses TRBV20-1 and TRBJ2-1; TRBD2 matches at 11 bases. Losses at the gene ends were 5 bases for V and 3 bases for J; bases not matched to a gene: 3. Germline assignment: CDR1 DFQATT and CDR2 SNEGSKA (reference sequence). The CDR3 is 14 residues long. For the CDR3, the DNA is TGCAGTGCTCCCGGGACTAGCGGCTACAATGAGCAGTTCTTC. The encoded protein is CSAPGTSGYNEQFF.

This clonotype has at least ten counts. The chain carries TRBV5-1 and TRBJ2-2; 11 nucleotides line up with TRBD1. The CDR3 consists of 15 residues. The germline V gene has CDR1 SGHRS and CDR2 YFSETQ. The V and J ends lost 3 bases and 7 bases, in that order; junction bases with no gene match: 5. CDR3 nucleotides: TGCGCCAGCAGCTCCGGGACAGGGGGGATCGGGGAGCTGTTTTTT. Translation gives CASSSGTGGIGELFF.

This clonotype showed up many times. The J gene is TRBJ1-1, the V gene TRBV6-1; unclear D gene. CDR1 and CDR2 from the germline V gene are MNHNS and SASEGT. The CDR3 is made up of 11 amino acids. Trimming pared 6 bases from V and 8 bases from J, leaving 10 bases between. The CDR3 DNA sequence: TGTGCCAGCAGGGTCACAGCCGAAGCTTTCTTT. Translated: CASRVTAEAFF.

There are a few counts of this clonotype. The chain is built from TRBV19 and TRBJ2-7; TRBD2 might be the D (5 bases). This CDR3 has 13 amino acids. The germline CDR1 and CDR2 sequences are LNHDA and SQIVND (reference sequence). With 3 bases removed from V and 0 bases from J, the gap between germline ends came to 6 bases. In DNA, the CDR3 is TGTGCCAGTAGTATTAGCGCCTCCTACGAGCAGTACTTC. Translating gives CASSISASYEQYF.

A word on this clonotype: A much larger clone is a single base away; this may be a read error. This sequence joins TRBV14 and TRBJ2-5; maybe TRBD2 (6 bases). This CDR3 comprises 13 residues. V was clipped by 0 bases and J by 9 bases, with 11 bases between them. Germline CDR1 reads SGHDN; CDR2 reads FVKESK. The DNA for the CDR3 is TGTGCCAGCAGCCAAGAAGCTTGGGGGGCCCAGTACTTC. Its translation: CASSQEAWGAQYF.

Concerning this clonotype: A much larger clone differs from this one at a single base, so this may be a read error. The chain combines TRBV5-1 with TRBJ1-2; D perhaps matches TRBD1 (5 bases). Trimming cost V 4 bases and J 1 base, with 14 bases left between them. Germline V gives CDR1 SGHRS, CDR2 YFSETQ. This CDR3 region has 15 residues. The CDR3: CASSTTGQVNYGYTF. The CDR3 DNA reads as TGCGCCAGCAGCACAACAGGTCAGGTTAACTATGGCTACACCTTC.

The J gene is TRBJ1-1, the V gene TRBV28, with D perhaps TRBD1 (5 bases). V gave up 5 bases and J gave up 6 bases, with 16 bases separating them. Germline V gives CDR1 MDHEN, CDR2 SYDVKM. This CDR3 contains 14 residues. The CDR3 region is CASSPDWGNPEAFF. DNA for the CDR3: TGTGCCAGCAGTCCAGATTGGGGCAACCCTGAAGCTTTCTTT.

The table lists this clonotype with many counts. The V and J genes are TRBV10-3 and TRBJ1-2, with D possibly matching TRBD1 (5 bases). Germline lookup yields CDR1 ENHRY and CDR2 SYGVKD. The V gene lost 5 bases and the J gene lost 2 bases, with 9 bases spanning the gap. The CDR3 runs to 13 residues. CDR3 in amino acids: CAISTGQNYGYTF. The CDR3 DNA is TGTGCCATCAGTACAGGACAAAACTATGGCTACACCTTC.

This clonotype was seen many times. V and J are TRBV5-1 and TRBJ1-1; 7 nucleotides align to TRBD1. The germline V gene has CDR1 SGHRS and CDR2 YFSETQ. Trimming at V came to 5 bases and at J to 5 bases, leaving 9 bases not matched to a gene. This CDR3 contains 14 residues. CDR3 protein: CASRERQGGTEAFF. DNA of the CDR3: TGCGCCAGCAGGGAAAGACAGGGAGGTACTGAAGCTTTCTTT.

In this sample, this clonotype turned up many times. This chain joins TRBV2 and TRBJ2-5; unclear D gene. CDR3 length equals 16 residues. Trimming took off 8 bases at V and 4 bases at J, with 23 bases between the two ends. Germline CDR1 SNHLY, CDR2 FYNNEI. CDR3 sequence (DNA): TGTGCCAGCCCAGAACTTGCAAGTTGGGCCGGAGAGACCCAGTACTTC. This translates into CASPELASWAGETQYF.

This clonotype was picked up many times. CDR3 DNA: TGTGCCAGCAGGTATACTTGGGGAGGCTACGAGCAGTACTTC. Its protein product is CASRYTWGGYEQYF. The genes are TRBV27 and TRBJ2-7, with D possibly matching TRBD2 (6 bases). Germline lookup yields CDR1 MNHEY and CDR2 SMNVEV (reference sequence). This CDR3 is built from 14 residues. The V gene lost 6 bases and the J gene lost 3 bases, with 15 bases spanning the gap.

This clonotype was counted ten times or more. The rearrangement uses TRBV30 and TRBJ2-7, with 8 bases fitting TRBD1. Germline trimming cut 3 bases from V and 3 bases from J; bases unmatched to any gene: 7. The germline V gene encodes CDR1 GTSNPN and CDR2 SVGIG (reference sequence). The CDR3 length is 14 residues. CDR3 DNA: TGTGCCTGGAGCGTTCGGACAGGGATCTACGAGCAGTACTTC. Residues: CAWSVRTGIYEQYF.

This clonotype was detected ten times or more. The rearrangement uses TRBV2 and TRBJ1-5; D gene uncertain. The CDR3 length is 13 residues. The V and J ends lost 7 bases and 1 base respectively, with 8 bases between them. Germline V gene data show CDR1 as SNHLY and CDR2 as FYNNEI. The CDR3 here is CASMPDSNQPQHF. Written as DNA, the CDR3 is TGTGCCAGCATGCCGGACAGCAATCAGCCCCAGCATTTT.

The table lists this clonotype with many counts. The J gene is TRBJ1-6, the V gene TRBV27, with D tentatively TRBD1 (5 bases). Trimming took 6 bases from V and 6 from J, leaving 15 bases between them. CDR3 length: 15 residues. The germline CDR1 and CDR2 sequences are MNHEY and SMNVEV (reference sequence). CDR3 loop: CASRRVQGGNSPLHF. The CDR3 DNA follows: TGTGCCAGCAGACGGGTGCAGGGTGGTAATTCACCCCTCCACTTT.

The V and J genes are TRBV5-6 and TRBJ1-1; D unclear. This CDR3 has 13 amino acids. From germline, CDR1 is SGHDT and CDR2 YYEEEE. Between the trimmed V and J ends, which lost 2 bases and 6 bases, there was a span of 11 bases. The CDR3 here is CASSFGNGAEAFF. As DNA, the CDR3 is TGTGCCAGCAGCTTCGGGAACGGGGCTGAAGCTTTCTTT.

The chain couples TRBV10-3 to TRBJ2-7, with 8 bases identical to TRBD2. The CDR3 length is 11 residues. Germline lookup yields CDR1 ENHRY and CDR2 SYGVKD. CDR3 loop: CASGEHYEQYF. CDR3 DNA sequence: TGTGCTAGCGGGGAGCACTACGAGCAGTACTTC.

This chain links TRBV24-1 with TRBJ2-7; 8 bases align to TRBD1. Looked up from germline, CDR1 is KGHDR and CDR2 is SFDVKD. The CDR3 runs 16 residues. With 4 bases clipped from V and 5 bases from J, the junction kept 12 bases outside the gene matches. The CDR3 nucleotides are TGTGCCACCAGTGACTCTAGGACAGGGTCTGTCCACGAGCAGTACTTC. Its translation is CATSDSRTGSVHEQYF.

With respect to this clonotype: The junction and the germline gene differ at one end; a read error may be behind it. V usage is TRBV18 and J usage is TRBJ1-5; D gene unclear. The CDR3 contains 13 residues. Germline V gene data show CDR1 as KGHSH and CDR2 as LQKENI. CDR3 sequence (DNA): TGTGCCAGCTCACTTACTAGCGATCAGCCCCAGCATTTT. Translated: CASSLTSDQPQHF. Complete variable domain (other parts from reference TRBV18 and TRBJ1-5): NAGVMQNPRHLVRRRGQEARLRCSPMKGHSHVYWYRQLPEEGLKFMVYLQKENIIDESGMPKERFSAEFPKEGPSILRIQQVVRGDSAAYFCASSLTSDQPQHFGDGTRLSIL.

This clonotype was seen repeatedly, ten times or more. The chain links TRBV20-1 to TRBJ2-5; 11 bases map to TRBD2. The CDR3 totals 16 residues. Germline assignment: CDR1 DFQATT and CDR2 SNEGSKA (reference sequence). V lost 1 base and J lost 5; bases outside the gene matches: 9. The CDR3 spells CSARVLAGGGSETQYF. CDR3 in DNA: TGCAGTGCTAGAGTCCTAGCGGGGGGCGGGTCGGAGACCCAGTACTTC.